This T cell receptor (beta chain) was observed in a study of T cells in localized non-small cell lung cancer. General study points: Without multi-region sequencing, intratumor heterogeneity could not be excluded. Maximal T cell clonality occurred in uninvolved adjacent lung, with tumor ranking below it. A median of roughly 55 of the top 100 tumor clones appeared in adjacent lung, which was paired and uninvolved. Increased T cell density in blood showed an association with longer overall survival.

Germline assignment: CDR1 SEHNR and CDR2 FQNEAQ (reference sequence). The trim removed 5 bases at V and 5 bases at J, leaving 11 bases unmatched. The CDR3 extends over 16 amino acids. The table came from immunoSEQ multiplex PCR; TCRdb's copy has only in-frame clones and leaves some out. This sample carries approximately 83,000 clones, approximately 90% of them seen once, and the ten largest clones take over 3.5%. Comment on this clone: Its target is unknown.

The TCR sequence derives from a woman aged 35 to 70 with stage II squamous cell lung carcinoma. The chain recombines TRBV7-9 with TRBJ1-2; 10 positions agree with TRBD1. The sequencing used PBMCs, collected before any cancer treatment. CDR3 loop: CASSPPGDRGGYGYTF. For the CDR3, the DNA is TGTGCCAGCAGCCCGCCCGGGGACAGGGGAGGGTATGGCTACACCTTC.